The 23 T cell receptor beta chains listed next were all sequenced from one sample in a study of OX40 agonist ivuxolimab in advanced cancers. Assay: immunoSEQ multiplex PCR; the TCRdb copy retains only in-frame clones and omits some. Of 45,000 to 55,000 clones listed, 70% to 90% are singletons. Sequencing was performed on CD4+ or CD8+ T cells sorted from blood, taken in a trial of the OX40 agonist ivuxolimab. Receptors originate from an adult with an advanced solid tumor such as melanoma, head and neck, liver or kidney cancer.

This clone is deemed medium-sized. The chain is built from TRBV28 and TRBJ1-3; D ambiguous. Between the trimmed V and J ends, which lost 2 bases and 7 bases, there was a span of 12 bases. Germline loops: CDR1 MDHEN, CDR2 SYDVKM. CDR3 size: 14 residues. CDR3: CASSLGEGRNTIYF. CDR3 bases: TGTGCCAGCAGTTTAGGGGAAGGACGTAACACCATATATTTT.

The chain carries TRBV5-4 and TRBJ2-2; TRBD1 matches at 10 bases. Germline-derived CDR1 and CDR2 are SGHNT and YYREEE (reference sequence). The CDR3 covers 16 residues. The J segment lost 3 bases and the V segment lost 4 bases, leaving 6 bases of the junction unmatched. CDR3 sequence: CASSAGTGVDTGELFF. CDR3 sequence (DNA): TGTGCCAGCAGCGCCGGGACAGGGGTGGACACCGGGGAGCTGTTTTTT.

This clone was counted a single time. The rearrangement links TRBV28 to TRBJ1-4; 8 nucleotides agree with TRBD1. The length of the CDR3 is 14 residues. V gave up 4 bases and J gave up 2 bases; unmatched junction bases: 0. Germline V gives CDR1 MDHEN, CDR2 SYDVKM. CDR3 in amino acids: CASSYRGTNEKLFF. For the CDR3, the DNA is TGTGCCAGCAGTTACAGGGGGACTAATGAAAAACTGTTTTTT.

J is TRBJ2-1 and V is TRBV11-3, with TRBD2 matching over 7 bases. V lost 5 bases, J lost 5 bases, and 3 bases stayed unmatched. Per germline, CDR1 SGHNT and CDR2 YENEEA. The CDR3 length is 13 residues. CDR3 coding DNA: TGTGCCAGCAGCCGAAGCGGGAACAATGAGCAGTTCTTC. Translation: CASSRSGNNEQFF.

The rearrangement joins TRBV19 to TRBJ2-7; weak D call: TRBD2 (5 bases). V dropped 1 base and J dropped 0 bases, with 13 bases sitting between them. Germline V gene sequence: CDR1 LNHDA, CDR2 SQIVND (reference sequence). This CDR3 is 16 amino acids long. The CDR3 spells CASSIVSNRGSYEQYF. In nucleotides, the CDR3 is TGTGCCAGTAGTATAGTAAGCAACCGGGGCTCCTACGAGCAGTACTTC.

This chain joins TRBV6-5 and TRBJ1-1; D is ambiguous. Germline CDR1 and CDR2: MNHEY and SVGAGI. CDR3 length equals 12 residues. The germline V and J ends were trimmed by 7 bases and 7 bases, with 13 bases remaining between them. CDR3 residues: CASTGTDHEAFF. The CDR3 DNA follows: TGTGCCAGCACAGGAACGGACCATGAAGCTTTCTTT.

The chain combines TRBV29-1 with TRBJ2-3; 10 bases match TRBD1. V dropped 0 bases and J dropped 3; count of bases not matched to a gene: 3. The CDR3 consists of 15 residues. Germline CDR1 and CDR2: SQVTM and ANQGSEA. CDR3: CSVEERDRGTDTQYF. CDR3 in DNA: TGCAGCGTTGAAGAACGGGACAGGGGTACAGATACGCAGTATTTT.

This rearrangement joins TRBV28 to TRBJ2-7; 12 positions match TRBD1. Germline V gene lookup returns CDR1 MDHEN and CDR2 SYDVKM. V lost 6 bases, J lost 2 bases, and 8 bases stayed unmatched. The CDR3 loop spans 16 amino acids. CDR3: CASSSPGQGATYEQYF. For the CDR3, the DNA is TGTGCCAGCAGCTCTCCGGGACAGGGGGCCACCTACGAGCAGTACTTC.

This clone was seen a single time. V and J are TRBV6-1 and TRBJ2-1, with a possible D match to TRBD2 (6 bases). Germline loops: CDR1 MNHNS, CDR2 SASEGT. The V and J ends lost 2 bases and 0 bases respectively, with 8 bases between them. This CDR3 contains 15 residues. This CDR3 is CASSEIGSSYNEQFF. The CDR3 DNA is TGTGCCAGCAGTGAAATCGGGAGCTCCTACAATGAGCAGTTCTTC.

The genes are TRBV5-4 and TRBJ1-2, with D unclear. This CDR3 is 16 amino acids long. Looked up from germline, CDR1 is SGHNT and CDR2 is YYREEE (reference sequence). Trimming left V 2 bases short and J 4 bases short, with 18 bases between. In DNA form, the CDR3 reads TGTGCCAGCAGCTTAGCAATAGAACCCCCCTTCTATGGCTACACCTTC. It yields the protein CASSLAIEPPFYGYTF.

The chain joins TRBV11-2 to TRBJ1-2; D remains ambiguous. Germline V gene lookup returns CDR1 SGHAT and CDR2 FQNNGV. V gave up 1 base and J gave up 4 bases, with 10 bases separating them. CDR3 size: 14 residues. CDR3 region: CASSLGHTTYGYTF. The CDR3 DNA reads TGTGCCAGCAGCTTAGGGCACACAACCTATGGCTACACCTTC.

CDR3 region: CATSRGRGAAQETQYF. DNA for the CDR3: TGTGCCACCAGCAGAGGGCGGGGGGCAGCCCAAGAGACCCAGTACTTC. The chain joins TRBV15 to TRBJ2-5; TRBD2 matches at 8 bases. This CDR3 contains 16 residues. Germline CDR1 reads LNHNV; CDR2 reads YYDKDF (reference sequence). Germline trimming cut 1 base from V and 1 base from J; bases unmatched to any gene: 5.

This clone was recorded a few times. This sequence joins TRBV7-9 and TRBJ2-3; 7 bases agree with TRBD2. This CDR3 contains 15 residues. The germline CDR1 and CDR2 sequences are SEHNR and FQNEAQ (reference sequence). The V gene end was trimmed by 3 bases and the J gene end by 2 bases; junction bases not matched to a gene: 5. In DNA form, the CDR3 reads TGTGCCAGCAGCTTGGGGAGGGTCTCCACAGATACGCAGTATTTT. As protein: CASSLGRVSTDTQYF.

The CDR3 sequence is CASSPRTGVYEQYF. CDR3 DNA sequence: TGTGCCAGCAGCCCGAGGACAGGGGTCTACGAGCAGTACTTC. V is TRBV7-8 and J is TRBJ2-7; 9 bases map to TRBD1. V lost 5 bases, J lost 3 bases, and 5 bases stayed unmatched. CDR3 length: 14 residues. Germline V gene sequence: CDR1 SGHVS, CDR2 FQNEAQ.

The genes are TRBV28 and TRBJ2-1; D possibly corresponds to TRBD2 (6 bases). Germline V gives CDR1 MDHEN, CDR2 SYDVKM. V lost 7 bases and J 0 bases, leaving 22 bases between the germline ends. The CDR3 length is 18 residues. The CDR3 bases are TGTGCCAGCACCCACCGGGGCGGGGCCGGCGGCTCCTACAATGAGCAGTTCTTC. It is translated as CASTHRGGAGGSYNEQFF.

CDR3 in DNA: TGTGCCAGCAGCACCCTCTTCAGCGGCAGCTACGAGCAGTACTTC. Its protein product is CASSTLFSGSYEQYF. The J gene is TRBJ2-7, the V gene TRBV13; possibly TRBD2 for D (5 bases). The ends were cut back, 5 bases at V and 3 bases at J, with 17 bases in the middle. Germline V gene sequence: CDR1 PRHDT, CDR2 FYEKMQ (reference sequence). CDR3 length equals 15 residues.

The chain recombines TRBV2 with TRBJ2-1, with 11 bases aligning to TRBD2. The germline CDR1 and CDR2 sequences are SNHLY and FYNNEI. Unmatched junction bases numbered 10, after V lost 6 bases and J lost 0 bases. CDR3 length: 18 residues. CDR3 sequence: CASRPTSGIRYSYNEQFF. Here the CDR3 DNA reads TGTGCCAGCAGGCCGACTAGCGGGATACGATACTCCTACAATGAGCAGTTCTTC.

The chain is built from TRBV28 and TRBJ1-1; D gene uncertain. Trimming removed 6 bases at V and 4 bases at J, with 9 bases between. Looked up from germline, CDR1 is MDHEN and CDR2 is SYDVKM. There are 12 residues in the CDR3. CDR3 sequence (DNA): TGTGCCAGCAGCATACAGATCACTGAAGCTTTCTTT. Amino acids: CASSIQITEAFF.

This clone showed up just once. The V call is TRBV6-4, the J call TRBJ2-1, with unresolved D. This CDR3 contains 15 residues. Per the germline V gene, CDR1 is MRHNA and CDR2 is SNTAGT. Deletions cut 2 bases from V and 2 bases from J, with 10 bases between. The CDR3: CASSDGVGPYNEQFF. The CDR3 DNA reads as TGTGCCAGCAGTGACGGGGTAGGCCCCTACAATGAGCAGTTCTTC.

The chain recombines TRBV5-1 with TRBJ2-1, with D possibly matching TRBD2 (6 bases). Germline values: CDR1 SGHRS, CDR2 YFSETQ. V was shortened by 4 bases and J by 4 bases, with 15 bases between the two germline ends. The CDR3 covers 15 residues. The DNA for the CDR3 is TGCGCCAGCAGCCGACCGGGACTGGGGTACAATGAGCAGTTCTTC. Translated: CASSRPGLGYNEQFF.

This chain links TRBV10-3 with TRBJ2-3, with 11 bases lining up with TRBD1. Germline loops: CDR1 ENHRY, CDR2 SYGVKD. The CDR3 has 16 residues. V dropped 4 bases and J dropped 5; count of bases not matched to a gene: 8. As DNA, the CDR3 is TGTGCCATCAGTGGAGGACAGGGGGCGAGGGGAGATACGCAGTATTTT. This sequence encodes CAISGGQGARGDTQYF.

CDR3 region: CASSVGAGYGYTF. CDR3 sequence (DNA): TGTGCCAGCAGCGTAGGGGCAGGGTATGGCTACACCTTC. V is TRBV9 and J is TRBJ1-2, with TRBD1 as a possible D gene (5 bases). Looked up from germline, CDR1 is SGDLS and CDR2 is YYNGEE. This CDR3 is built from 13 residues. The V end was cut by 0 bases, the J end by 5 bases, with 8 bases between.

The chain links TRBV5-5 to TRBJ2-5; tentative D call: TRBD1 (5 bases). The CDR3 contains 12 residues. Trimming cost V 2 bases and J 5 bases, with 7 bases left between them. Per the germline V gene, CDR1 is SGHKS and CDR2 is YYEKEE (reference sequence). CDR3 coding DNA: TGTGCCAGCAGCTTCCCAGGGGAGACCCAGTACTTC. Its protein product is CASSFPGETQYF.